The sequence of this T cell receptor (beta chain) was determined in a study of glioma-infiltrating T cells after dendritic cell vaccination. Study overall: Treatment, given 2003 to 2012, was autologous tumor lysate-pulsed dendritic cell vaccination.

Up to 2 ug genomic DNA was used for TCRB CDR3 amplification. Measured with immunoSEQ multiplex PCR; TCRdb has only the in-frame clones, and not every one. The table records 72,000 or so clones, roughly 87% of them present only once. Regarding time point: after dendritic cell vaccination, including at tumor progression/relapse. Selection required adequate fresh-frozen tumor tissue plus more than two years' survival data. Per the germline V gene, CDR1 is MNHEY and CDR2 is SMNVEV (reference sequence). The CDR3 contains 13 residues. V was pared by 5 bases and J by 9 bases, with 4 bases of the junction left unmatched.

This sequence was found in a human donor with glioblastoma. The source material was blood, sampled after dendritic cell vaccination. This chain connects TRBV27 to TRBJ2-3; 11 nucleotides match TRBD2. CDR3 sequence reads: CASSASSGGTQYF. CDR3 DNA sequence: TGTGCCAGCAGTGCTTCTAGCGGGGGGACGCAGTATTTT.